Listed here are 18 T cell receptor beta chains from one sample, sequenced in a study of blood T cell repertoires in COVID-19. The assay was immunoSEQ multiplex PCR, and TCRdb's table has in-frame clones only and misses some. The data contain 150,000 to 200,000 clones, 80% to 85% of them seen just once; the ten biggest clones take up roughly 8%. Sequencing was done on a sample of PBMCs or T cells enriched from blood (not recorded which). These receptors all come from a woman in her forties or fifties who had recovered from COVID-19.

This rearrangement joins TRBV10-3 to TRBJ1-4; D is undetermined. The ends were cut back, 0 bases at V and 10 bases at J, with 15 bases in the middle. The CDR3 has 15 amino acids. The germline CDR1 and CDR2 sequences are ENHRY and SYGVKD. The CDR3 DNA reads TGTGCCATCAGTGAGTCGAATAATCGGGGTGTAAAACTGTTTTTT. Translation: CAISESNNRGVKLFF.

This clone was recorded only once. The chain recombines TRBV28 with TRBJ2-7, with D unclear. Trimming took 0 bases from V and 6 from J, leaving 3 bases between them. Germline V gene data show CDR1 as MDHEN and CDR2 as SYDVKM. The CDR3 is made up of 11 amino acids. In DNA, the CDR3 is TGTGCCAGCAGTTTATGGCGCGAGCAGTACTTC. Amino acids: CASSLWREQYF.

V gene TRBV7-3 combines with J gene TRBJ2-3; 7 nucleotides align to TRBD2. V gave up 5 bases and J gave up 4 bases; unmatched junction bases: 9. Germline assignment: CDR1 SGHTA and CDR2 FQGTGA. The CDR3 is made up of 15 amino acids. The CDR3, as DNA: TGTGCCAGCAGCCCTGGCGGGAGCCGGTCAGATACGCAGTATTTT. Translating it yields CASSPGGSRSDTQYF.

There are a few counts of this clone. The genes are TRBV2 and TRBJ1-1, with 10 positions matching TRBD1. J lost 4 bases, V lost 5 bases, and 13 bases had no gene match. CDR1 and CDR2 from the germline V gene are SNHLY and FYNNEI. The CDR3 sequence is 17 residues long. The CDR3 nucleotides are TGTGCCAGCAGTCACAAAAAGGACAGGGGGTATCTCACTGAAGCTTTCTTT. Translation: CASSHKKDRGYLTEAFF.

The V gene is TRBV19, the J gene TRBJ2-2, with 14 bases lining up with TRBD2. Germline CDR1 is LNHDA and CDR2 is SQIVND (reference sequence). V lost 3 bases to trimming and J lost 6 bases; unmatched junction nucleotides: 9. The CDR3 totals 18 residues. The CDR3 DNA is TGTGCCAGTAGTATTGGACTAGCGGGGGGCGTTTGGGCCGGGGAGCTGTTTTTT. Its translation is CASSIGLAGGVWAGELFF.

The chain joins TRBV6-6 to TRBJ1-3; 12 nucleotides line up with TRBD1. This CDR3 has 15 residues. Germline values: CDR1 MNHNY, CDR2 SVGAGI (reference sequence). V shed 6 bases, J shed 8 bases, and the junction held 8 bases outside the gene matches. The CDR3 reads CASRGRDRGLDTIYF. The CDR3 DNA reads as TGTGCCAGCAGGGGACGGGACAGGGGGCTCGACACCATATATTTT.

This chain links TRBV16 with TRBJ1-5; a possible D gene is TRBD1 (6 bases). Trimming removed 0 bases from V and 6 bases from J, with 15 bases in between. This CDR3 is 16 amino acids long. The germline V gene encodes CDR1 KGHSY and CDR2 FQNENV. DNA of the CDR3: TGTGCCAGCAGCCAATCGTCCAGGGGTAGTGGTCAGCCCCAGCATTTT. This codes for CASSQSSRGSGQPQHF. Combining the CDR3 with reference TRBV16 and TRBJ1-5 gives the whole variable domain GEEVAQTPKHLVRGEGQKAKLYCAPIKGHSYVFWYQQVLKNEFKFLISFQNENVFDETGMPKERFSAKCLPNSPCSLEIQATKLEDSAVYFCASSQSSRGSGQPQHFGDGTRLSIL.

This clone has a handful of counts. The chain employs TRBV19 and TRBJ2-3, with 8 bases aligning to TRBD2. This CDR3 has 16 residues. The ends lost 4 bases at V and 5 bases at J; junction bases unmatched: 11. The germline CDR1 and CDR2 sequences are LNHDA and SQIVND (reference sequence). Here the CDR3 reads CASSKGGAGERDTQYF. The DNA of the CDR3 is TGTGCCAGTAGTAAAGGAGGAGCGGGAGAAAGAGATACGCAGTATTTT.

This chain uses TRBV9 with TRBJ2-7; tentative D call: TRBD2 (5 bases). Deletions cut 0 bases from V and 4 bases from J, with 11 bases between. This CDR3 spans 14 amino acids. Germline-derived CDR1 and CDR2 are SGDLS and YYNGEE. The CDR3 DNA reads TGTGCCAGCAGCGTAGCTGGAGGCGGGTACGAGCAGTACTTC. Translating it yields CASSVAGGGYEQYF.

This clone was seen a single time. Other DNA variants within this sample encode the same CDR3. This rearrangement joins TRBV20-1 to TRBJ1-2; a possible D gene is TRBD1 (5 bases). The CDR3 is 11 amino acids. V was trimmed by 6 bases and J by 5 bases, leaving 10 bases between them. Germline-derived CDR1 and CDR2 are DFQATT and SNEGSKA (reference sequence). The CDR3 loop is CSADDSYGYTF. For the CDR3, the DNA is TGCAGTGCGGACGACAGTTATGGCTACACCTTC.

V usage is TRBV10-3 and J usage is TRBJ2-1, with 9 bases aligning to TRBD2. Germline lookup yields CDR1 ENHRY and CDR2 SYGVKD. The CDR3 has 13 residues. After removal of 7 bases from V and 8 bases from J, the junction contained 6 bases not matched to a gene. As DNA, the CDR3 is TGTGCCATCACCGGCGGGGGGGGCGATGAGCAGTTCTTC. Protein product: CAITGGGGDEQFF.

This clone showed up just a few times. This chain joins TRBV11-3 and TRBJ2-7; D is ambiguous. The length of the CDR3 is 14 residues. Germline-derived CDR1 and CDR2 are SGHNT and YENEEA. Trimming shortened V by 2 bases and J by 2 bases, and 10 bases separated the two germline ends. The CDR3 loop reads CASSLTDVTYEQYF. As DNA, the CDR3 is TGTGCCAGCAGCTTAACTGATGTAACCTACGAGCAGTACTTC.

This chain joins TRBV5-1 and TRBJ2-7; the D gene is possibly TRBD2 (6 bases). With 5 bases removed from V and 6 bases from J, the gap between germline ends came to 15 bases. Per germline, CDR1 SGHRS and CDR2 YFSETQ. The CDR3 runs 13 residues. Here the CDR3 reads CASSMSAEGEQYF. In nucleotides, the CDR3 is TGCGCCAGCAGTATGAGCGCGGAGGGCGAGCAGTACTTC.

The chain links TRBV6-6 to TRBJ1-5, with a tentative D call TRBD1 (6 bases). CDR3 size: 12 residues. CDR1 is MNHNY and CDR2 is SVGAGI in the germline V gene (reference sequence). Trimming removed 5 bases from V and 9 bases from J, with 11 bases in between. CDR3 sequence: CASSIRGGPQHF. The DNA of the CDR3 is TGTGCCAGCAGTATCAGGGGCGGGCCCCAGCATTTT.

This chain connects TRBV28 to TRBJ1-1, with D perhaps matching TRBD1 (5 bases). Germline-derived CDR1 and CDR2 are MDHEN and SYDVKM. CDR3 length equals 14 residues. V was shortened by 3 bases and J by 0 bases, with 8 bases between the two germline ends. DNA for the CDR3: TGTGCCAGCAGTTTGGGGGGTTTGAACACTGAAGCTTTCTTT. This gives the protein CASSLGGLNTEAFF.

The rearrangement joins TRBV7-3 to TRBJ1-6; TRBD1 matches 10 bases. V shed 2 bases and J 7 bases; nucleotides not matched to a gene: 2. Germline V gene lookup returns CDR1 SGHTA and CDR2 FQGTGA. The CDR3 contains 15 residues. DNA of the CDR3: TGTGCCAGCAGCTTAGGACAGGGGGGGAATTCACCCCTCCACTTT. This codes for CASSLGQGGNSPLHF.

This clone was seen a single time. This chain links TRBV6-5 with TRBJ2-7; D is possibly TRBD1 (6 bases). Trimming pared 6 bases from V and 6 bases from J, leaving 12 bases between. CDR1 is MNHEY and CDR2 is SVGAGI in the germline V gene. This CDR3 has 12 amino acids. The DNA for the CDR3 is TGTGCCAGCAGCCGGACAGCCGGCGAGCAGTACTTC. This encodes CASSRTAGEQYF.

The rearrangement links TRBV18 to TRBJ2-1; D not certain. Trimming pared 5 bases from V and 5 bases from J, leaving 10 bases between. The V gene's germline CDR1 is KGHSH and CDR2 LQKENI. The CDR3 runs to 13 residues. The CDR3 is CASSGARDNEQFF. The CDR3 coding sequence is TGTGCCAGCTCAGGCGCCCGGGACAATGAGCAGTTCTTC. The variable domain in full, completed from reference TRBV18 and TRBJ2-1, reads NAGVMQNPRHLVRRRGQEARLRCSPMKGHSHVYWYRQLPEEGLKFMVYLQKENIIDESGMPKERFSAEFPKEGPSILRIQQVVRGDSAAYFCASSGARDNEQFFGPGTRLTVL.